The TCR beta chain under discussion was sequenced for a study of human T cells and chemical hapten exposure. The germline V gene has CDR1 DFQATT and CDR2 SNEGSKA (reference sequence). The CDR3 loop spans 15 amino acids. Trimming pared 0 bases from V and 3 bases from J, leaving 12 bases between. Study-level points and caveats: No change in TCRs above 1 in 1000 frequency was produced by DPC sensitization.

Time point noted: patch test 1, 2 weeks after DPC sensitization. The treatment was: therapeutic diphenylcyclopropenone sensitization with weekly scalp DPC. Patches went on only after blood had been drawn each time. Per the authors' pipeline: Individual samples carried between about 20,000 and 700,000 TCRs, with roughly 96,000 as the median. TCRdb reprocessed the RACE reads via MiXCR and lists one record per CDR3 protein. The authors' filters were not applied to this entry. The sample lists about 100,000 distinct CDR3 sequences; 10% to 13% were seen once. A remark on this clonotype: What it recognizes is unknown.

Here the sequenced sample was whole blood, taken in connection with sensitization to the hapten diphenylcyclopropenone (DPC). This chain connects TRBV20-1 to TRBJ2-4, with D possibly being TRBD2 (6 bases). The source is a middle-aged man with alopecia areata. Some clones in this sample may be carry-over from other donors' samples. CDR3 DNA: TGCAGTGCTAGAGAGGTTAGCGGAAACAAAAACATTCAGTACTTC. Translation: CSAREVSGNKNIQYF.